Following are 24 T cell receptor beta chains from one sample sequenced in a study of beta chain features in type 1 diabetes. The isolated RNA, all of it, was reverse transcribed, so expressed TCRB transcripts were what got sequenced. Method: immunoSEQ multiplex PCR; TCRdb's copy keeps in-frame clones and lacks some. Seen here are around 140,000 clones, about 10% observed once, and the top ten hold around 0.79%. These receptors are not linked to any known antigen. Study outcomes and limitations: When Type 1 diabetes patients were examined, their TCRB CDR3s proved moderately but significantly shorter in all four CD4+ subsets.

Source material: central memory CD4+ T cells from blood. These receptors were collected from a young man with type 1 diabetes.

This chain links TRBV19 with TRBJ1-2; TRBD1 might be the D (6 bases). Looked up from germline, CDR1 is LNHDA and CDR2 is SQIVND (reference sequence). This CDR3 comprises 14 residues. Trimming took off 1 base at V and 4 bases at J, with 10 bases between the two ends. The CDR3 DNA sequence: TGTGCCAGTAGTATAGCCGGACAGCCCTATGGCTACACCTTC. This encodes CASSIAGQPYGYTF.

The chain is built from TRBV2 and TRBJ1-4; 9 bases align to TRBD1. With V trimmed by 5 bases and J by 8 bases, 6 bases remained unmatched. This CDR3 region has 14 residues. Germline CDR1 reads SNHLY; CDR2 reads FYNNEI. CDR3 amino acids: CASSWGQGREKLFF. The CDR3 region has the DNA TGTGCCAGCAGTTGGGGACAGGGAAGGGAAAAACTGTTTTTT.

This clone was found a few times. This chain joins TRBV7-9 and TRBJ1-2; D not certain. Germline CDR1 and CDR2: SEHNR and FQNEAQ (reference sequence). The germline V and J ends were trimmed by 5 bases and 5 bases, with 15 bases remaining between them. The CDR3 extends over 14 amino acids. The CDR3 nucleotides are TGTGCCAGCAGCCCGTCTTTGTCTAGTTATGGCTACACCTTC. Its protein is CASSPSLSSYGYTF.

This clone has only a few counts. J is TRBJ1-4 and V is TRBV27; no firm D call. V lost 5 bases and J lost 8, with 12 bases in between. The germline V gene has CDR1 MNHEY and CDR2 SMNVEV (reference sequence). CDR3 length: 13 residues. CDR3 coding DNA: TGTGCCAGCAGTCCTAGGGAGGCCGAAAAACTGTTTTTT. This encodes CASSPREAEKLFF.

This clone turned up a few times. Other DNA sequences from this sample encode an identical CDR3 as well. This CDR3 reads CASSLTGATEAFF. CDR3 bases: TGCGCCAGCAGCTTAACAGGGGCCACTGAAGCTTTCTTT. The V and J genes are TRBV5-1 and TRBJ1-1, with 7 nucleotides matching TRBD1. The CDR3 is made up of 13 amino acids. Per germline, CDR1 SGHRS and CDR2 YFSETQ. V was clipped by 2 bases and J by 4 bases; unmatched bases: 2.

The gene calls are TRBV6-6 and TRBJ1-1; 7 bases map to TRBD1. The V gene end was trimmed by 5 bases and the J gene end by 11 bases; junction bases not matched to a gene: 8. Germline CDR1 is MNHNY and CDR2 is SVGAGI (reference sequence). This CDR3 region has 12 residues. CDR3 in DNA: TGTGCCAGCAGTCATTACAGGGGAGAGGCTTTCTTT. Translation gives CASSHYRGEAFF.

A few counts support this clone. The rearrangement links TRBV7-2 to TRBJ2-3, with D unresolved. Germline V CDR1 and CDR2: SGHTA, FQGNSA. V was trimmed by 5 bases and J by 6 bases, leaving 12 bases between them. The CDR3 contains 13 residues. The CDR3 DNA reads TGTGCCAGCAGCATCAACCAGTTGGATACGCAGTATTTT. Its translation is CASSINQLDTQYF.

The V gene is TRBV5-1, the J gene TRBJ2-7; 8 bases are shared with TRBD1. Germline V CDR1 and CDR2: SGHRS, YFSETQ. After removal of 4 bases from V and 5 bases from J, the junction contained 5 bases not matched to a gene. This CDR3 is built from 13 residues. This CDR3 reads CASSPGQGNEQYF. CDR3 in DNA: TGCGCCAGCAGCCCAGGACAGGGCAACGAGCAGTACTTC.

This clone was seen more than once but under ten times. The J gene is TRBJ2-3, the V gene TRBV5-4; 9 bases align to TRBD2. This CDR3 is 15 amino acids long. Germline V gene data show CDR1 as SGHNT and CDR2 as YYREEE (reference sequence). With V trimmed by 3 bases and J by 2 bases, 4 bases remained unmatched. CDR3 bases: TGTGCCAGCAGCTATGCGGGGGGGTCCACAGATACGCAGTATTTT. This codes for CASSYAGGSTDTQYF.

This clone turned up a few times. The V and J genes are TRBV7-9 and TRBJ2-5; 7 bases match TRBD2. CDR3 size: 16 residues. Trimming removed 3 bases from V and 5 bases from J; junction bases left unmatched: 12. Germline values: CDR1 SEHNR, CDR2 FQNEAQ (reference sequence). Written as DNA, the CDR3 is TGTGCCAGCAGCTTGGGATCCGGGACTAATTCTGAGACCCAGTACTTC. Its translation: CASSLGSGTNSETQYF. The variable domain in full, with the rest retrieved from reference TRBV7-9 and TRBJ2-5, is DTGVSQNPRHKITKRGQNVTFRCDPISEHNRLYWYRQTLGQGPEFLTYFQNEAQLEKSRLLSDRFSAERPKGSFSTLEIQRTEQGDSAMYLCASSLGSGTNSETQYFGPGTRLLVL.

The table lists this clone with a few counts. The J gene is TRBJ2-5, the V gene TRBV20-1, with D perhaps TRBD2 (6 bases). Trimming took off 8 bases at V and 4 bases at J, with 11 bases between the two ends. The CDR3 contains 11 residues. CDR1 is DFQATT and CDR2 is SNEGSKA in the germline V gene (reference sequence). The CDR3 loop reads CSIGGLETQYF. The DNA of the CDR3 is TGCAGTATAGGAGGGTTAGAGACCCAGTACTTC.

The genes are TRBV9 and TRBJ2-3; 8 bases are shared with TRBD1. CDR3 length equals 16 residues. V was pared by 0 bases and J by 1 base, with 4 bases of the junction left unmatched. Per the germline V gene, CDR1 is SGDLS and CDR2 is YYNGEE. CDR3: CASSVEDRVGTDTQYF. The DNA for the CDR3 is TGTGCCAGCAGCGTAGAGGACAGGGTCGGCACAGATACGCAGTATTTT.

Of note for this clone: The same CDR3 also results from other DNA sequences found in this sample. The chain employs TRBV18 and TRBJ2-7, with D possibly being TRBD1 (6 bases). The V end was cut by 4 bases, the J end by 3 bases, with 7 bases between. The CDR3 is 12 amino acids. The germline CDR1 and CDR2 sequences are KGHSH and LQKENI. The CDR3 here is CASSRDIYEQYF. The DNA for the CDR3 is TGTGCCAGCTCACGGGACATCTACGAGCAGTACTTC.

The chain has TRBV21-1 and TRBJ2-3; no check of the table's D call, TRBD2, against the DNA was made. TRBV21-1 represents a pseudogene. The CDR3 runs 17 residues. CDR3 coding DNA: TGTGCCAGCAGCAAAGAAACTAGCGGGGGATTTGCAGATACGCAGTATTTT. Its translation is CASSKETSGGFADTQYF.

The V call is TRBV30, the J call TRBJ1-1; maybe TRBD1 (6 bases). V was shortened by 3 bases and J by 2 bases, with 13 bases between the two germline ends. The CDR3 extends over 14 amino acids. In germline, CDR1 is GTSNPN, CDR2 SVGIG (reference sequence). CDR3 in DNA: TGTGCCTGGAGAGGGGGTACTGAAAACACTGAAGCTTTCTTT. Its translation: CAWRGGTENTEAFF.

J is TRBJ2-7 and V is TRBV5-4, with 10 bases fitting TRBD1. V trimming: 1 base; J trimming: 5 bases; junction bases outside the gene matches: 3. The CDR3 spans 14 residues. The germline V gene encodes CDR1 SGHNT and CDR2 YYREEE (reference sequence). DNA for the CDR3: TGTGCCAGCAGCTTGAAGACAGGGGGCAACGAGCAGTACTTC. Translating gives CASSLKTGGNEQYF.

The chain uses TRBV19 and TRBJ1-2; no definite D call. Per the germline V gene, CDR1 is LNHDA and CDR2 is SQIVND (reference sequence). V was clipped by 3 bases and J by 2 bases, with 10 bases between them. The CDR3 covers 14 residues. CDR3 region: CASSISAGNYGYTF. Written as DNA, the CDR3 is TGTGCCAGTAGTATTTCGGCAGGCAACTATGGCTACACCTTC.

This clone was picked up a small number of times. The chain links TRBV28 to TRBJ1-2; D perhaps matches TRBD1 (5 bases). The CDR3 sequence is 13 residues long. Germline V gives CDR1 MDHEN, CDR2 SYDVKM. V dropped 6 bases and J dropped 6 bases, with 14 bases sitting between them. CDR3 sequence: CASRPTAGDGYTF. The DNA for the CDR3 is TGTGCCAGCAGGCCAACAGCGGGGGATGGCTACACCTTC.

The chain joins TRBV29-1 to TRBJ2-7; weak D call: TRBD1 (6 bases). The germline V gene has CDR1 SQVTM and CDR2 ANQGSEA. V was shortened by 4 bases and J by 2 bases, with 12 bases between the two germline ends. This CDR3 has 13 amino acids. CDR3 sequence reads: CSVGKTGTYEQYF. The CDR3 DNA is TGCAGCGTTGGGAAGACAGGTACCTACGAGCAGTACTTC.

The chain recombines TRBV9 with TRBJ2-5, with a possible D match to TRBD1 (5 bases). V lost 4 bases to trimming and J lost 2 bases, with 12 bases between them. The germline V gene has CDR1 SGDLS and CDR2 YYNGEE. This CDR3 has 14 residues. The CDR3: CASSQGSVQETQYF. In DNA form, the CDR3 reads TGTGCCAGCAGCCAGGGCTCGGTACAAGAGACCCAGTACTTC.

This chain links TRBV7-2 with TRBJ2-1; D not resolved. This CDR3 is 12 amino acids long. Germline-derived CDR1 and CDR2 are SGHTA and FQGNSA. V lost 2 bases and J 10 bases, leaving 9 bases between the germline ends. The CDR3 region has the DNA TGTGCCAGCAGCTTAAGTCTAAGAGAGCAGTTCTTC. Translated, it gives CASSLSLREQFF.

This clone came up a few times. The gene calls are TRBV28 and TRBJ2-7, with a weak D call TRBD2 (5 bases). The CDR3 spans 13 residues. Germline V gene sequence: CDR1 MDHEN, CDR2 SYDVKM. Deletions cut 6 bases from V and 1 base from J, with 10 bases between. The CDR3, as DNA: TGTGCCAGCAGAGCTAGCCAATCCTACGAGCAGTACTTC. Its translation is CASRASQSYEQYF. Full variable domain (missing parts from reference TRBV28 and TRBJ2-7): DVKVTQSSRYLVKRTGEKVFLECVQDMDHENMFWYRQDPGLGLRLIYFSYDVKMKEKGDIPEGYSVSREKKERFSLILESASTNQTSMYLCASRASQSYEQYFGPGTRLTVT.

The V and J genes are TRBV13 and TRBJ2-7; 8 nucleotides line up with TRBD1. This CDR3 spans 14 amino acids. V lost 6 bases, J lost 0 bases, and 4 bases stayed unmatched. Per the germline V gene, CDR1 is PRHDT and CDR2 is FYEKMQ (reference sequence). The CDR3 DNA reads TGTGCCAGCAGACGGGACAGGAACTCCTACGAGCAGTACTTC. Encoded protein: CASRRDRNSYEQYF.

The gene calls are TRBV28 and TRBJ1-2; possible D gene TRBD1, 5 bases. The germline V gene has CDR1 MDHEN and CDR2 SYDVKM. CDR3 length equals 15 residues. Trimming left V 1 base short and J 2 bases short, with 11 bases between. The CDR3 DNA reads TGTGCCAGCAGTTTATTTCGGGGGTTAAACTATGGCTACACCTTC. This sequence encodes CASSLFRGLNYGYTF.